In this sample, the clone carrying this T cell receptor (beta chain) turned up many times. Its antigen is currently unknown. These data are taken from a study of CD8 T cells in ankylosing spondylitis. V was cut by 1 base and J by 6 bases, with 10 bases left in between. This CDR3 region has 14 residues. Generation of TCR beta libraries employed quantitative 5'-RACE incorporating molecular barcodes. One entry per CDR3 protein results from TCRdb running MiXCR on the 5' RACE reads. The data hold around 340,000 distinct CDR3 sequences, with 20% observed a single time. The study, taken as a whole, reports: The authors reported significant enrichment of disease-linked clones in matched ankylosing spondylitis synovial fluid. What appeared characteristic of ankylosing spondylitis blood was a TCR beta motif of 7 or 8 highly homologous variants. Some of these motif variants have turned up before, in reports on reactive arthritis synovial fluid and blood.

The sequence came from a male donor with ankylosing spondylitis or in good health (not recorded which). Sequenced: blood, either unsorted or a sorted T cell fraction (not recorded which). The chain combines TRBV12-3 or TRBV12-4 with TRBJ2-1; D possibly uses TRBD1 or TRBD2 (5 bases each). The CDR3 DNA reads as TGTGCCAGCAGTTTAGGGGGGAATCCCAATGAGCAGTTCTTC. This gives the protein CASSLGGNPNEQFF.